This paragraph reports one TCR beta chain. A read error may account for a junction end that differs from germline. Germline V gives CDR1 SSHAT, CDR2 FNYEAQ (reference sequence). This CDR3 is built from 14 residues. Treatment here: around 19 received Ad26.COV2.S at low or high dose, single or two shots; 5 received placebo; per-sample allocation not given. Sampling was done on day 63 after the first vaccine or placebo injection. These data come from a study of Ad26.COV2.S vaccination and SARS-CoV-2 variants. Sequenced by immunoSEQ multiplex PCR; TCRdb stores in-frame clones only, minus some. This table has hundreds of thousands of clones, roughly 90% appearing once.

The clonotype was recovered from a person aged 18-65 years who received the Ad26.COV2.S COVID-19 vaccine or a placebo. The V call is TRBV7-7, the J call TRBJ2-5, with D perhaps matching TRBD2 (5 bases). Source: peripheral blood, taken in a trial of Ad26.COV2.S vaccine versus placebo. CDR3 sequence (DNA): TGTGCTAGCAGCTTATATTCGAGGGATGAGACCCAGTACTTC. Translating gives CASSLYSRDETQYF.